This TCR beta chain was recorded in a study of PD-1 blockade in mismatch repair-deficient tumors. The germline gives CDR1 SGDLS, CDR2 YYNGEE. V was cut by 5 bases and J by 0 bases, with 15 bases left in between. The CDR3 consists of 16 residues. Every patient had mismatch repair deficiency by PCR or immunohistochemistry. Three pembrolizumab responders had their TCRs sequenced. Using immunoSEQ multiplex PCR, the repertoire was profiled, and TCRdb retains in-frame clones only, with some absent. The table lists fewer than 100,000 clones, approximately 81% of them singletons. The clonotype was recovered from an adult with mismatch repair-deficient cancer. The V gene is TRBV9, the J gene TRBJ2-1; no clear D gene. This material consisted of peripheral blood, taken 12 weeks after starting pembrolizumab. The CDR3 bases are TGTGCCAGCAGTCTCGGCGGTAGGAGCTCCTACAATGAGCAGTTCTTC. Amino acid sequence: CASSLGGRSSYNEQFF.